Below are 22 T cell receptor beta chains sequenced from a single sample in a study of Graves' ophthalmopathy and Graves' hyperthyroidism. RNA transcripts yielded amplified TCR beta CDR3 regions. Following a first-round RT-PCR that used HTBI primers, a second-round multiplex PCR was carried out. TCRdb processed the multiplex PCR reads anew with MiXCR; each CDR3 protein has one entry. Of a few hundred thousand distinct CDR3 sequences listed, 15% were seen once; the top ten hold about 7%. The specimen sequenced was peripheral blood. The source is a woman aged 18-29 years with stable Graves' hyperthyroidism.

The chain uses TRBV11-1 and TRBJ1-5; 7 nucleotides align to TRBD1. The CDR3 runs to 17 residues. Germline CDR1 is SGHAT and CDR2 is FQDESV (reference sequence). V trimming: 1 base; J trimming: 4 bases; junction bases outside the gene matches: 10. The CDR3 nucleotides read TGTGCCAGCAGCTTAGACTTGACAGGGATAGGTAATCAGCCCCAGCATTTT. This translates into CASSLDLTGIGNQPQHF.

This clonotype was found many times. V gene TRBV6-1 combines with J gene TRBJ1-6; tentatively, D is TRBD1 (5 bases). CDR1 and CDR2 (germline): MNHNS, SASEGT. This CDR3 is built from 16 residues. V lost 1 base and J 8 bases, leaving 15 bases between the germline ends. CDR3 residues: CASSEVGTGGYSPLHF. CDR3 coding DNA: TGTGCCAGCAGTGAAGTTGGAACAGGAGGGTATTCACCCCTCCACTTT.

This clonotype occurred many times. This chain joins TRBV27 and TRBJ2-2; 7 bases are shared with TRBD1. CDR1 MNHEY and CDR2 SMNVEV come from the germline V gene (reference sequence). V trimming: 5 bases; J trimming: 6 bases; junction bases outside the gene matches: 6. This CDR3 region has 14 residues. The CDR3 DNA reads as TGTGCCAGCAGTCCCGGGACAGTGGCCGGGGAGCTGTTTTTT. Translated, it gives CASSPGTVAGELFF.

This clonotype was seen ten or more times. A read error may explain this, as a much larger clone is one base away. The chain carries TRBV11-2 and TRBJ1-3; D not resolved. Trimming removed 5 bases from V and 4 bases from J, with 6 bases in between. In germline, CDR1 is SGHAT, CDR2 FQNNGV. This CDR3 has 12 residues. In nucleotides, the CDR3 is TGTGCCAGCAGCATACAGGGAAACACCATATATTTT. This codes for CASSIQGNTIYF.

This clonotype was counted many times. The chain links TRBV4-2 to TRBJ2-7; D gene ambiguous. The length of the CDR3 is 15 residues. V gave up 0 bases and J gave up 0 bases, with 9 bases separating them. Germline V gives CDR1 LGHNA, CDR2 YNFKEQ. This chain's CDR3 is CASSQDLGSSYEQYF. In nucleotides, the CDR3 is TGTGCCAGCAGCCAAGATTTGGGATCCTCCTACGAGCAGTACTTC.

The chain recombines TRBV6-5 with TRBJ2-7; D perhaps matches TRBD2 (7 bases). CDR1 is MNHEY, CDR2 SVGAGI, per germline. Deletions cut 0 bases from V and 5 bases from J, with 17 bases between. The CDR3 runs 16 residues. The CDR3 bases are TGTGCCAGCAGTTACTCGACCTCGGGGGGCGGTCACGAGCAGTACTTC. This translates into CASSYSTSGGGHEQYF.

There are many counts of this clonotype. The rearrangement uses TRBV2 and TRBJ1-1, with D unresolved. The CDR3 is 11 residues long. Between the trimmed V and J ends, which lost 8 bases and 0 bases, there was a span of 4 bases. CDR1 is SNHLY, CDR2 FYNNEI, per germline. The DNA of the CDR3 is TGTGCCAGCGTCCTGAACACTGAAGCTTTCTTT. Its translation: CASVLNTEAFF.

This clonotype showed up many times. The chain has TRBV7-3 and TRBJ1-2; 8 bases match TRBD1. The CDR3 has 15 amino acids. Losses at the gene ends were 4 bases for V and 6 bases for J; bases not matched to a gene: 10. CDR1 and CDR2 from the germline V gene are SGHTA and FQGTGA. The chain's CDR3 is CASSCSRGRCHGYTF. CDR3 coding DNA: TGTGCCAGCAGCTGCTCCAGGGGGCGATGCCATGGCTACACCTTC.

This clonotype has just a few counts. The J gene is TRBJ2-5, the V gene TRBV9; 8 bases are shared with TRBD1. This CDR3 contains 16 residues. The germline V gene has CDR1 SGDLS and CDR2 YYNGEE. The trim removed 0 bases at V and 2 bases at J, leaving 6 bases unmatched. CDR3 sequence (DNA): TGTGCCAGCAGCGTAGCTGGGACAGGTTTTCAAGAGACCCAGTACTTC. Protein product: CASSVAGTGFQETQYF.

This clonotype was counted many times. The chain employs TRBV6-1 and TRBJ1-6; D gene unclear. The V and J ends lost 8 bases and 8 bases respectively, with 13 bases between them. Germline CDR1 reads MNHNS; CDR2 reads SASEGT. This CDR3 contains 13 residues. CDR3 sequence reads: CASHGGWYSPLHF. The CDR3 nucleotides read TGTGCCAGCCATGGAGGGTGGTATTCACCCCTCCACTTT.

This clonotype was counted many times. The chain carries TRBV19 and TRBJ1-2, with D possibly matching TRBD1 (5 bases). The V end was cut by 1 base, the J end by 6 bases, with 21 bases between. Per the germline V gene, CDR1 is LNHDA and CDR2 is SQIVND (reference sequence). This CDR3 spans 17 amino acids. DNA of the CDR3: TGTGCCAGTAGTATAGGCGGGACTCTTAGCTCCAACCATGGCTACACCTTC. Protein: CASSIGGTLSSNHGYTF.

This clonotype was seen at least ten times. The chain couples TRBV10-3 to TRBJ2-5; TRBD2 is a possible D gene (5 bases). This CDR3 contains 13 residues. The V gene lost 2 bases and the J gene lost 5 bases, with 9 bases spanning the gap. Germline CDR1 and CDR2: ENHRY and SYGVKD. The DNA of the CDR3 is TGTGCCATCAGTGAGCCGGACTCTGAGACCCAGTACTTC. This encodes CAISEPDSETQYF.

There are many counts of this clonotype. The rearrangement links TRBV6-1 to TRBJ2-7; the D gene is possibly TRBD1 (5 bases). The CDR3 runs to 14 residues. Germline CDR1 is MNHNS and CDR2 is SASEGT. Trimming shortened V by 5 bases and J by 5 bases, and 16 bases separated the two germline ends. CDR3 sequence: CASSLLGAQNEQYF. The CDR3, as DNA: TGTGCCAGCAGTCTTCTTGGGGCTCAGAACGAGCAGTACTTC.

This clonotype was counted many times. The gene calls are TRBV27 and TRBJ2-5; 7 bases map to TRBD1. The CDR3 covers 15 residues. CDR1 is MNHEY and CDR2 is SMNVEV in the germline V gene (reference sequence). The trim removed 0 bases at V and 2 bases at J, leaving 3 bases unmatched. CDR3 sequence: CASSLSYRGQETQYF. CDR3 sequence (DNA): TGTGCCAGCAGTTTATCGTACAGGGGACAAGAGACCCAGTACTTC.

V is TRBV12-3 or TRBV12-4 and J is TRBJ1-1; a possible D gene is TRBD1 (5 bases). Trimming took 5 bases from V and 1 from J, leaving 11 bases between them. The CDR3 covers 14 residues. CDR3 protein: CASSETGGNTEAFF. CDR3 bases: TGTGCCAGCAGTGAGACCGGGGGGAACACTGAAGCTTTCTTT.

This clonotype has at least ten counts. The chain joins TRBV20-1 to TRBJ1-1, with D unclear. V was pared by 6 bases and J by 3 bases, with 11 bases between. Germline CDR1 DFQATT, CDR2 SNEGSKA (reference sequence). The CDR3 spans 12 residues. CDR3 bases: TGCAGTGCCACGAATCTAGACACTGAAGCTTTCTTT. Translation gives CSATNLDTEAFF.

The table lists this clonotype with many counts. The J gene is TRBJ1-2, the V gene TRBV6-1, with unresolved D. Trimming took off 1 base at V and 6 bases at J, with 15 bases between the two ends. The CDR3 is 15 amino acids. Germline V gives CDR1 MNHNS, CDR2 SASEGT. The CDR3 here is CASSEEGRLWDGYTF. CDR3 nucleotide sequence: TGTGCCAGCAGTGAAGAGGGCAGGTTGTGGGATGGCTACACCTTC.

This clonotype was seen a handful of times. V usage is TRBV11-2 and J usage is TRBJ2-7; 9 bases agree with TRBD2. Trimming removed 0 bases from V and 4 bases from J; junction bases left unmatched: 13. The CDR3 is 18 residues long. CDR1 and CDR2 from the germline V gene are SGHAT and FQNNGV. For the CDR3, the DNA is TGTGCCAGCAGCTTAGATGGGCTAGCGGGACTGGGCCCGTACGAGCAGTACTTC. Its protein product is CASSLDGLAGLGPYEQYF.

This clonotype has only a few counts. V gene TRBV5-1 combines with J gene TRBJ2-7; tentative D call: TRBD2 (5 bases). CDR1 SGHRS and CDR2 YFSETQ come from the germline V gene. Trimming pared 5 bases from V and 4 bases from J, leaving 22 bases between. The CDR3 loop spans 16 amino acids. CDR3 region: CASSLHQDPRRYEQYF. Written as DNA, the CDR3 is TGCGCCAGCAGTCTGCACCAGGACCCGAGGAGGTACGAGCAGTACTTC.

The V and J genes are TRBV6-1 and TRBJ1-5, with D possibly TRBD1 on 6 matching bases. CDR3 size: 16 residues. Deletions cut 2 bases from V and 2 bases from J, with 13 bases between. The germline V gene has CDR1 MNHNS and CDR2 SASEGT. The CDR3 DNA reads TGTGCCAGCAGTGAATGGGGGGGCGTAGGCAATCAGCCCCAGCATTTT. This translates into CASSEWGGVGNQPQHF.

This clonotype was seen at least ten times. CDR3 coding DNA: TGTGCCAGCAGTTACCTTGGGGTCAGCTCCTACGAGCAGTACTTC. This codes for CASSYLGVSSYEQYF. The chain employs TRBV6-2 or TRBV6-3 and TRBJ2-7; D not certain. From germline, CDR1 is MNHEY and CDR2 SVGEGT. Deletions cut 2 bases from V and 0 bases from J, with 11 bases between. CDR3 length: 15 residues.

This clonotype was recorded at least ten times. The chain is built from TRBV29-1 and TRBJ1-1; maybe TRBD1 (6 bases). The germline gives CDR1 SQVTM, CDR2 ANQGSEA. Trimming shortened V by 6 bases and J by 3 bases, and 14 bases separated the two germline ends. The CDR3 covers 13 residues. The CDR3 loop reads CSVLQGGDTEAFF. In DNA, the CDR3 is TGCAGCGTGTTACAGGGAGGGGACACTGAAGCTTTCTTT.